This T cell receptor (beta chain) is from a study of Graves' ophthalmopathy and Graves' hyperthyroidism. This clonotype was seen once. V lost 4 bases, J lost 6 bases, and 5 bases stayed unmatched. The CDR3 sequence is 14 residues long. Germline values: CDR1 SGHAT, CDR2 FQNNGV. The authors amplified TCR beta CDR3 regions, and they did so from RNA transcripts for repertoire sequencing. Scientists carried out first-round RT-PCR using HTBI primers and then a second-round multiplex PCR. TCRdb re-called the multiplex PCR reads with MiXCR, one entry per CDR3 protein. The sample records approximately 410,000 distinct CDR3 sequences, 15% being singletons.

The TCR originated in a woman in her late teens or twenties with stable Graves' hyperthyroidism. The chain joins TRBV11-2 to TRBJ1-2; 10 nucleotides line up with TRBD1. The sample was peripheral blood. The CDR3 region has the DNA TGTGCCAGCAGCTCTTGGACAGGGGGTCATGGCTACACCTTC. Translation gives CASSSWTGGHGYTF.